The 19 T cell receptor beta chains given below trace back to one sample, sequenced in a study of cytomegalovirus exposure and HLA in healthy donors. The study ran its PCR with 60 Vbeta and 13 Jbeta primers. The repertoire was sequenced with immunoSEQ multiplex PCR; TCRdb's copy has only in-frame clones and lacks some. The sample yields roughly 93,000 clones, 76% seen once. Sequenced input: PBMCs. The origin of the receptors is a man aged 35 to 55 in good health and CMV-seronegative.

CDR3 loop: CASSDSVVHEQYF. In DNA form, the CDR3 reads TGTGCCAGCAGTGACTCCGTCGTCCACGAGCAGTACTTC. The V call is TRBV6-4, the J call TRBJ2-7; D gene uncertain. The CDR3 is 13 residues long. Between the trimmed V and J ends, which lost 0 bases and 5 bases, there was a span of 8 bases. The V gene's germline CDR1 is MRHNA and CDR2 SNTAGT.

The rearrangement links TRBV5-6 to TRBJ1-6; D unresolved. Per the germline V gene, CDR1 is SGHDT and CDR2 is YYEEEE. The CDR3 has 15 residues. Trimming pared 0 bases from V and 7 bases from J, leaving 11 bases between. CDR3: CASSLVRVLNSPLHF. In nucleotides, the CDR3 is TGTGCCAGCAGCTTGGTCCGGGTCTTAAATTCACCCCTCCACTTT.

V and J are TRBV30 and TRBJ2-7, with 7 bases matching TRBD1. V shed 2 bases and J 6 bases; nucleotides not matched to a gene: 16. This CDR3 has 16 amino acids. Germline loops: CDR1 GTSNPN, CDR2 SVGIG (reference sequence). CDR3 amino acids: CAWSHKPHTDRVEQYF. The CDR3 DNA is TGTGCCTGGAGTCATAAACCCCATACAGACAGGGTCGAGCAGTACTTC.

The chain uses TRBV15 and TRBJ1-2; 8 bases fit TRBD1. V was pared by 0 bases and J by 4 bases, with 7 bases of the junction left unmatched. This CDR3 spans 16 amino acids. Germline CDR1 LNHNV, CDR2 YYDKDF (reference sequence). CDR3 in amino acids: CATSRDQGASTYGYTF. For the CDR3, the DNA is TGTGCCACCAGCAGAGATCAGGGGGCGTCCACCTATGGCTACACCTTC.

V and J are TRBV5-4 and TRBJ2-3, with 12 bases lining up with TRBD2. The V segment lost 5 bases and the J segment 6 bases; nucleotides outside the gene matches: 10. This CDR3 is 16 amino acids long. Germline V gene sequence: CDR1 SGHNT, CDR2 YYREEE (reference sequence). The CDR3 spells CASRDSSGGAFDTQYF. In DNA form, the CDR3 reads TGTGCCAGCAGGGATTCTAGCGGGGGGGCATTTGATACGCAGTATTTT. The full variable domain, rest sourced from reference TRBV5-4 and TRBJ2-3, is ETGVTQSPTHLIKTRGQQVTLRCSSQSGHNTVSWYQQALGQGPQFIFQYYREEENGRGNFPPRFSGLQFPNYSSELNVNALELDDSALYLCASRDSSGGAFDTQYFGPGTRLTVL.

The V and J genes are TRBV7-9 and TRBJ1-2; D may be TRBD1 (6 bases). CDR3 length: 14 residues. CDR1 and CDR2 (germline): SEHNR, FQNEAQ (reference sequence). V shed 1 base and J shed 4 bases, with 10 bases lying between them. The CDR3 loop is CASSLDTGTYGYTF. The CDR3 DNA follows: TGTGCCAGCAGCTTAGACACAGGGACCTATGGCTACACCTTC.

The rearrangement links TRBV4-3 to TRBJ2-7; possibly TRBD2 for D (5 bases). In germline, CDR1 is LGHNA, CDR2 YSLEER. With 2 bases removed from V and 5 bases from J, the gap between germline ends came to 28 bases. CDR3 size: 19 residues. The CDR3: CASSQRVLSGVDPSDEQYF. In DNA, the CDR3 is TGCGCCAGCAGCCAAAGGGTGCTCTCCGGGGTGGACCCTTCTGACGAGCAGTACTTC.

This clone was detected only a few times. The J gene is TRBJ2-3, the V gene TRBV27; D not certain. The ends were cut back, 2 bases at V and 1 base at J, with 7 bases in the middle. CDR3 size: 14 residues. Germline values: CDR1 MNHEY, CDR2 SMNVEV (reference sequence). In DNA, the CDR3 is TGTGCCAGCAGTTTAATCCGGGGCACAGATACGCAGTATTTT. Translated, it gives CASSLIRGTDTQYF.

The chain uses TRBV4-2 and TRBJ2-3, with 9 positions matching TRBD2. V lost 0 bases, J lost 1 base, and 5 bases stayed unmatched. Germline lookup yields CDR1 LGHNA and CDR2 YNFKEQ. This CDR3 is 17 amino acids long. The chain's CDR3 is CASSQDPAGGGTDTQYF. CDR3 in DNA: TGTGCCAGCAGCCAAGATCCCGCGGGGGGGGGCACAGATACGCAGTATTTT.

The gene calls are TRBV29-1 and TRBJ1-1; TRBD1 matches 9 bases. Germline V gene lookup returns CDR1 SQVTM and CDR2 ANQGSEA. This CDR3 spans 12 amino acids. V shed 6 bases and J 6 bases; nucleotides not matched to a gene: 5. The CDR3 DNA reads TGCAGCGTCGGACAGGGGTCTCCTGAAGCTTTCTTT. Amino acids: CSVGQGSPEAFF.

The rearrangement uses TRBV5-6 and TRBJ2-4, with a possible D match to TRBD2 (6 bases). Trimming removed 1 base from V and 3 bases from J, with 8 bases in between. This CDR3 has 14 amino acids. The V gene's germline CDR1 is SGHDT and CDR2 YYEEEE. CDR3 sequence (DNA): TGTGCCAGCAGCTTGTGGGGAGGCAAAAACATTCAGTACTTC. Its protein is CASSLWGGKNIQYF.

This clone turned up a few times. The V call is TRBV5-1, the J call TRBJ1-1; unclear D gene. CDR1 and CDR2 from the germline V gene are SGHRS and YFSETQ. The V gene lost 4 bases and the J gene lost 0 bases, with 19 bases spanning the gap. CDR3 size: 17 residues. CDR3 bases: TGCGCCAGCAGCCCGAGAGGAGGACCCCCTTTGAACACTGAAGCTTTCTTT. Translation: CASSPRGGPPLNTEAFF.

This clone was detected a few times. The sample contains more than one DNA sequence encoding this CDR3. The chain combines TRBV9 with TRBJ1-3; 9 positions agree with TRBD1. The CDR3 is 15 residues long. Trimming cost V 1 base and J 4 bases; bases outside gene matches: 3. From germline, CDR1 is SGDLS and CDR2 YYNGEE. The CDR3 DNA reads as TGTGCCAGCAGCGTAAACAGGGGGCTAGGAAACACCATATATTTT. Translated: CASSVNRGLGNTIYF.

The chain links TRBV4-3 to TRBJ2-7; no definite D call. The CDR3 has 14 residues. Germline V gene lookup returns CDR1 LGHNA and CDR2 YSLEER. V was cut by 0 bases and J by 3 bases, with 9 bases left in between. For the CDR3, the DNA is TGCGCCAGCAGCCAAGATTGGTCTAACTACGAGCAGTACTTC. The encoded protein is CASSQDWSNYEQYF.

With respect to this clone: Germline is not matched at one junction end, which may reflect a read error. This chain uses TRBV7-9 with TRBJ2-7, with TRBD1 matching 12 bases. Germline CDR1 is SEHNR and CDR2 is FQNEAQ (reference sequence). The CDR3 length is 18 residues. The CDR3 sequence: CSSSLEWDRGQLSYEQYF. The CDR3 nucleotides read TGTTCCAGCAGCTTAGAGTGGGACAGGGGGCAACTCTCCTACGAGCAGTACTTC.

The chain combines TRBV27 with TRBJ2-1; the D gene is possibly TRBD2 (5 bases). The V gene lost 7 bases and the J gene lost 9 bases, with 19 bases spanning the gap. The V gene's germline CDR1 is MNHEY and CDR2 SMNVEV (reference sequence). This CDR3 has 14 amino acids. This CDR3 is CASTGLLTGSEQFF. CDR3 DNA: TGTGCCAGCACAGGTCTCCTAACGGGGAGTGAGCAGTTCTTC.

About this clone: Other nucleotide sequences from this sample produce the same CDR3. The chain combines TRBV30 with TRBJ1-2, with 8 bases that match TRBD1. This CDR3 has 18 residues. Germline assignment: CDR1 GTSNPN and CDR2 SVGIG (reference sequence). With V trimmed by 4 bases and J by 0 bases, 16 bases remained unmatched. CDR3 nucleotides: TGTGCCTGGAAATTTTTTTTCGGACAGGGCTCCGCTAACTATGGCTACACCTTC. Protein: CAWKFFFGQGSANYGYTF. Drawing the rest from reference TRBV30 and TRBJ1-2, the complete variable domain is SQTIHQWPATLVQPVGSPLSLECTVEGTSNPNLYWYRQAAGRGLQLLFYSVGIGQISSEVPQNLSASRPQDRQFILSSKKLLLSDSGFYLCAWKFFFGQGSANYGYTFGSGTRLTVV.

This clone has just a few counts. The rearrangement uses TRBV6-1 and TRBJ2-7, with unresolved D. With 1 base removed from V and 1 base from J, the gap between germline ends came to 5 bases. The CDR3 is made up of 13 amino acids. Germline-derived CDR1 and CDR2 are MNHNS and SASEGT. CDR3 DNA sequence: TGTGCCAGCAGTGAAGGTAGTTCCTACGAGCAGTACTTC. Translating gives CASSEGSSYEQYF.

The J gene is TRBJ1-2, the V gene TRBV7-3; perhaps TRBD1 as D (5 bases). Germline CDR1 and CDR2: SGHTA and FQGTGA. V gave up 3 bases and J gave up 8 bases, with 13 bases separating them. CDR3 size: 13 residues. This CDR3 is CASSFSREGGYTF. CDR3 DNA sequence: TGTGCCAGCAGCTTCTCCAGGGAGGGAGGCTACACCTTC.